A single T cell receptor beta chain is shown here with its context. V lost 1 base to trimming and J lost 7 bases, with 9 bases between them. The CDR3 length is 13 residues. CDR1 and CDR2 from the germline V gene are SGHAT and FQNNGV. Time point described: newly diagnosed GD, antithyroid drugs for less than 3 months. PBMCs provided the RNA from which the TCR library was made. As collected, the peripheral blood samples measured 7.5 to 9 milliliters each and went into EDTA tubes. This sample was included in a study of regulatory T cells in long-lasting Graves disease. Construction of the TCR beta libraries employed iRepertoire HTBI primers in conjunction with Arm-PCR of CDR3 regions. A single record per CDR3 protein comes from TCRdb applying MiXCR to the multiplex PCR reads. Among about 450,000 distinct CDR3 sequences listed, roughly 15% were seen once. These same data were also listed under a study on T cells in Graves' hyperthyroidism and ophthalmopathy.

This sequence was found in a woman aged 45-65 years with Graves disease. The chain links TRBV11-2 to TRBJ2-3, with a possible D match to TRBD2 (5 bases). The sequencing here drew on peripheral blood mononuclear cells (PBMCs), taken at new diagnosis, from a patient treated with antithyroid drugs. The CDR3 region has the DNA TGTGCCAGCAGCTTAGTCGCCGGGAATACGCAGTATTTT. This sequence encodes CASSLVAGNTQYF.